These 6 T cell receptor beta chains came from one sample sequenced in a study of shared clonotypes between healthy human individuals. Clones were read by immunoSEQ multiplex PCR, and TCRdb kept only the in-frame ones, dropping some. Altogether roughly 500,000 clones are present, approximately 85% being singletons, with the ten largest covering roughly 13%. The source material was PBMCs. These receptors all stem from a woman between 35 and 50 years old in good health. Some clones in this sample may be carry-over from other donors' samples.

This clone turned up a few times. This chain joins TRBV5-5 and TRBJ1-2; possibly TRBD1 for D (5 bases). The CDR3 consists of 17 residues. Germline CDR1 is SGHKS and CDR2 is YYEKEE (reference sequence). Trimming stripped 0 bases from V and 2 bases from J, with 17 bases between. CDR3 amino acids: CASSLGGSRTPNYGYTF. For the CDR3, the DNA is TGTGCCAGCAGCTTGGGGGGGTCAAGGACCCCCAACTATGGCTACACCTTC.

The DNA of the CDR3 is TGTGCCAGCAGCTTAGATCTTGCGGGAGGTTCTTATGAGCAGTTCTTC. Translating gives CASSLDLAGGSYEQFF. This chain links TRBV7-2 with TRBJ2-1; 8 nucleotides align to TRBD2. The V and J ends lost 1 base and 8 bases, in that order; junction bases with no gene match: 10. CDR3 size: 16 residues. Germline V gene lookup returns CDR1 SGHTA and CDR2 FQGNSA.

V gene TRBV21-1 combines with J gene TRBJ2-5; TRBD1 is the table's D call and was not checked against the DNA. TRBV21-1 is a recognized pseudogene. The CDR3 sequence is 17 residues long. The CDR3 reads CASSKVGYRGLLETQYF. CDR3 bases: TGTGCCAGCAGCAAAGTGGGGTACAGGGGGCTGCTTGAGACCCAGTACTTC.

CDR3 nucleotides: TGTGCCAGCAGCCCCCGTACGGGTCCAAATGAGCAGTTCTTC. Amino acid sequence: CASSPRTGPNEQFF. The gene calls are TRBV7-8 and TRBJ2-1; no clear D. The CDR3 has 14 residues. In germline, CDR1 is SGHVS, CDR2 FQNEAQ. Trimming shortened V by 5 bases and J by 7 bases, and 15 bases separated the two germline ends.

This sequence joins TRBV28 and TRBJ2-6; D is possibly TRBD2 (7 bases). This CDR3 spans 16 amino acids. From germline, CDR1 is MDHEN and CDR2 SYDVKM. V lost 2 bases to trimming and J lost 5 bases, with 13 bases between them. The CDR3 sequence: CASSLRGAVRANVLTF. The CDR3 nucleotides read TGTGCCAGCAGTTTACGGGGGGCCGTGCGGGCCAACGTCCTGACTTTC.

V usage is TRBV14 and J usage is TRBJ2-7; TRBD2 matches 7 bases. Germline-derived CDR1 and CDR2 are SGHDN and FVKESK. CDR3 length equals 15 residues. V gave up 0 bases and J gave up 5 bases; unmatched junction bases: 7. CDR3 amino acids: CASSQDRREYDEQYF. The CDR3 bases are TGTGCCAGCAGCCAAGATAGGCGGGAGTACGACGAGCAGTACTTC.